This T cell receptor beta chain was sequenced for a study of CD8+ T cells in alopecia areata. Study information: Treated individuals took tofacitinib by mouth, 5 to 10 mg twice daily. The study, taken as a whole, reports: Higher clonality was seen in lesional scalp than in normal scalp, especially in alopecia totalis/universalis. Patients displayed less clarity in TCR sharing than mice, a finding possibly related to HLA.

On this clone: Its antigen is unknown.

A FACSAria was used to sort CD4+ and CD8+ T cells. These cells came from PBMCs. The CDR3 contains 15 residues. Germline V gene data show CDR1 as SQVTM and CDR2 as ANQGSEA. J was trimmed by 4 bases and V by 1 base; bases with no gene match: 7. cDNA serving as the sequencing template came from extracted, reverse transcribed RNA. Data came from immunoSEQ multiplex PCR; TCRdb stores just in-frame clones and leaves some out. The table has 170,000 or so clones, roughly 65% seen once; the top ten hold around 1.8%. Material: CD4+ T cells sorted from blood, obtained at week 0. The chain employs TRBV29-1 and TRBJ2-5; 9 positions agree with TRBD2. This sequence was found in a human donor with alopecia areata. The CDR3 is CSVEGSRGGSETQYF. CDR3 bases: TGCAGCGTTGAAGGGTCGCGGGGGGGCTCAGAGACCCAGTACTTC.